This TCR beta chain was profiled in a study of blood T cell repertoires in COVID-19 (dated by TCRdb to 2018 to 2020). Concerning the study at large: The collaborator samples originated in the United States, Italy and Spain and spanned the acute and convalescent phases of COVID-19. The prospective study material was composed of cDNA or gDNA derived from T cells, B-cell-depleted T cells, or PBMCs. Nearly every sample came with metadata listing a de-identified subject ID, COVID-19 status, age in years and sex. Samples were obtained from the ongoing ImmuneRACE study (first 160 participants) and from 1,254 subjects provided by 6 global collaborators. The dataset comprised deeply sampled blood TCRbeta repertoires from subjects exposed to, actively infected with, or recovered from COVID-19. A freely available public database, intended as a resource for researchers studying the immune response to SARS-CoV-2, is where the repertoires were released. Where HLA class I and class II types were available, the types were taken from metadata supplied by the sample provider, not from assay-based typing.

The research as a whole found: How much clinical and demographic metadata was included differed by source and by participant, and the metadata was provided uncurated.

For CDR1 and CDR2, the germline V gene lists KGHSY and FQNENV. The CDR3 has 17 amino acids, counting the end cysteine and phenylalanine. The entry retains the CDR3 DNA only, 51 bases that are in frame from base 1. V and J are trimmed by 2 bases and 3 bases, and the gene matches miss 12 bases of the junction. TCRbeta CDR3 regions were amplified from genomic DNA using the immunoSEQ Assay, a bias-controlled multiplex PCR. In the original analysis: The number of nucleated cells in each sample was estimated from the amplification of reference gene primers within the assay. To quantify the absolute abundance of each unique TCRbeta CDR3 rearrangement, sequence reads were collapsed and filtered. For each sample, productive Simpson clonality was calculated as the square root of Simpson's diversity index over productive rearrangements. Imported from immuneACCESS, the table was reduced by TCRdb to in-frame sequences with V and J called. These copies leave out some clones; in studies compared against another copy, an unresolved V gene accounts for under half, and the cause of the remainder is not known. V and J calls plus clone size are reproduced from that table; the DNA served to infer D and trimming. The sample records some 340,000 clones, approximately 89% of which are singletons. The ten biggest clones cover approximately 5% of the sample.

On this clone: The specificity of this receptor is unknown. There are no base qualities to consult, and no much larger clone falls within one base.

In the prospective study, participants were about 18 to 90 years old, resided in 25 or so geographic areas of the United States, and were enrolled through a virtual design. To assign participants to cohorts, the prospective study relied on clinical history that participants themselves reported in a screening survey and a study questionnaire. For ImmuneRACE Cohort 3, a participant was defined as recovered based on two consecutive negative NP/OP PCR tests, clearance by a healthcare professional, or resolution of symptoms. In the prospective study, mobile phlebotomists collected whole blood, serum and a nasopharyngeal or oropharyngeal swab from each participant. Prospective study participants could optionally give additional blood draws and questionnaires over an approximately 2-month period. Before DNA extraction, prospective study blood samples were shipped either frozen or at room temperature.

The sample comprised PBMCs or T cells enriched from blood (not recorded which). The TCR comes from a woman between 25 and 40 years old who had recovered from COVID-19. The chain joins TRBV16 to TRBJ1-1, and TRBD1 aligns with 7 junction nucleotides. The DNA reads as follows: TGTGCCAGCAGCCAAACCTATATTACAGGGGCACACACTGAAGCTTTCTTT. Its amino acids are CASSQTYITGAHTEAFF.